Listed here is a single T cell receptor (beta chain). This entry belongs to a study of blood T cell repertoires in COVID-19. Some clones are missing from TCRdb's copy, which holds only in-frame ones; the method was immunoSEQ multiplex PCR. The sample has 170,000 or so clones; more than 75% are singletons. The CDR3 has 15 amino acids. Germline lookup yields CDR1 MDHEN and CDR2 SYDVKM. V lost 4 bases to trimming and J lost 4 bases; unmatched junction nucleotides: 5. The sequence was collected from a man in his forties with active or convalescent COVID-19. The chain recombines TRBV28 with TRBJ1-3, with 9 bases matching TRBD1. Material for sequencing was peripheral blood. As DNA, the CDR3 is TGTGCCAGCAGTTACCGGGGACAGGGAGGAAACACCATATATTTT. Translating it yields CASSYRGQGGNTIYF.